Listed below are T cell receptor beta chains from one sample, sequenced in a study of blood T cell repertoires in COVID-19. Sequencing was performed with immunoSEQ multiplex PCR; in TCRdb, only in-frame clones are kept and a portion is missing. This sample yields about 70,000 clones, of which 60% to 85% are seen a single time; around 20% belongs to the top ten. The sample comprised peripheral blood. The source is a man in his 70s with acute or convalescent COVID-19. The CDR3 runs from the conserved cysteine through the conserved F or W.

v_call cdr3_aa
TRBV7-9 CASRPQGSSSPLHF
TRBV19 CASSIGSSYEQYF
TRBV28 CASSLTGHSYEQYF
TRBV3-1/TRBV3-2 CASQSQGSGSPLHF
TRBV3-1/TRBV3-2 CASSLPTWGEVNQPQHF
TRBV9 CASSVAFDSPQHF
TRBV7-8 CASRLLAGPYNEQFF
TRBV27 CASSSPGQGSGELFF
TRBV28 CASHGGAETEAFF
TRBV4-3 CASSQDGRLAGGPSTGELFF
TRBV7-9 CASSSGGYHEQYF
TRBV3-1/TRBV3-2 CASSQSPGGEQYF
TRBV12-2 CASRPRTGEKLFF
TRBV18 CASSTRGSSYEQYF